This T cell receptor (beta chain) was obtained from a study of CD8+ T cells in alopecia areata. Isolated RNA was reverse transcribed into cDNA used as the sequencing template. Some clones are missing from TCRdb's copy, which holds only in-frame ones; the method was immunoSEQ multiplex PCR. Counted here are about 110,000 clones, roughly 60% occurring once; the ten biggest clones make up 20% to 25%. Overall study results and limits: Scalp samples also yield sequences from resident alphabeta T cells of normal skin. Unlike in mice, where it was clearer, TCR sharing across patients was less clear, possibly HLA-related.

V was clipped by 2 bases and J by 2 bases; unmatched bases: 9. There are 17 residues in the CDR3. Germline CDR1 and CDR2: SGHVS and FNYEAQ. This clone was seen just once. Its antigen is currently unknown. This chain joins TRBV7-6 and TRBJ1-5, with 7 positions matching TRBD1. Sequencing used CD8+ T cells sorted from blood. This clonotype originated in a human donor in good health. The CDR3 sequence is CASSLWAGGWGNQPQHF. The CDR3 nucleotides read TGTGCCAGCAGCTTATGGGCAGGGGGTTGGGGCAATCAGCCCCAGCATTTT.